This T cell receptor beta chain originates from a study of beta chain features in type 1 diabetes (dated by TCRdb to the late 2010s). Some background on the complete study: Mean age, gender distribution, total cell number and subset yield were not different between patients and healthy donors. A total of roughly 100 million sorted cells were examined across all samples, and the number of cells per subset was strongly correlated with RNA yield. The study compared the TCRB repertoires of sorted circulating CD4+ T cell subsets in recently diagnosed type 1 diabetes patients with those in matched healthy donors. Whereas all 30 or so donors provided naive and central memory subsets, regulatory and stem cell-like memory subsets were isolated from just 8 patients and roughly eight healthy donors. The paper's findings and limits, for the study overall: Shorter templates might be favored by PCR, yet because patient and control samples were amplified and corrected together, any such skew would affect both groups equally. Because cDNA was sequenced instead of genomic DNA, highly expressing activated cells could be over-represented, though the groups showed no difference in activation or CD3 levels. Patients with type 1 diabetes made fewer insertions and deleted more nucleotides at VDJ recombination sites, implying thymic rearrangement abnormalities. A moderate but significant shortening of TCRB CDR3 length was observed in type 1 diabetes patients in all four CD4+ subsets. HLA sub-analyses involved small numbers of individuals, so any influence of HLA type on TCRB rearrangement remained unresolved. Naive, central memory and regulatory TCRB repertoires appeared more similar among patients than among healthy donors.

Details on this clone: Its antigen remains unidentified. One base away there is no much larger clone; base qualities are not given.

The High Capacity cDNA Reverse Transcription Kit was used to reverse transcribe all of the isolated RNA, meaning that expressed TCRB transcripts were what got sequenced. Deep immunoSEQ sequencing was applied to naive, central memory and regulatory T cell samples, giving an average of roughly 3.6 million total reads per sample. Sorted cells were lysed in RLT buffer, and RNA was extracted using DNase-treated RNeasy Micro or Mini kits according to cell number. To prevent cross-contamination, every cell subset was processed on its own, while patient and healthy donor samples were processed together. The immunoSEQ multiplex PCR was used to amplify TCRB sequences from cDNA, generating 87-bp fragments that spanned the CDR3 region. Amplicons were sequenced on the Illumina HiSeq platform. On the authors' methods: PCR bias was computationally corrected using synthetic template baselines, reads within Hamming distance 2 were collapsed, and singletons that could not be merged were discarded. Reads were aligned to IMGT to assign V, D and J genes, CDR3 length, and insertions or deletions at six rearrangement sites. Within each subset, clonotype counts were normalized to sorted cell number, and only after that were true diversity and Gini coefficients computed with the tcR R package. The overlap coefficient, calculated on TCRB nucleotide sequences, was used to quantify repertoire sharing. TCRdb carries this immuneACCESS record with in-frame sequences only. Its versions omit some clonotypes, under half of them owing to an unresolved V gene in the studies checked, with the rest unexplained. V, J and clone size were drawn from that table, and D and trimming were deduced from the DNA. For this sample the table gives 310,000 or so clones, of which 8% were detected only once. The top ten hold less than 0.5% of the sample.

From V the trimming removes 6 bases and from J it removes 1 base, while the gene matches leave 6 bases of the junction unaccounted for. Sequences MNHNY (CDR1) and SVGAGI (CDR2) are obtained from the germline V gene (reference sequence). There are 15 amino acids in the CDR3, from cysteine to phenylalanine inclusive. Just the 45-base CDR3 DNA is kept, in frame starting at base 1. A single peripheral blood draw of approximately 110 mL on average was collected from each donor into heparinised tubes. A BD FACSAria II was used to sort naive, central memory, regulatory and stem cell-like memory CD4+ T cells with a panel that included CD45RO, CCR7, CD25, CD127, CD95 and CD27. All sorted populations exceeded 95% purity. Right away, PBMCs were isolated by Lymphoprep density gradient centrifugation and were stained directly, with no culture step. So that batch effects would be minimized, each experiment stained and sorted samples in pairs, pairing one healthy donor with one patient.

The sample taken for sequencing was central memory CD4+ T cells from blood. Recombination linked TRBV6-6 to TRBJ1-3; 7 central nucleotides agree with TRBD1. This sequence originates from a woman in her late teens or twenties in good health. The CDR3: CASRDPTGSGNTIYF. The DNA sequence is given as TGTGCCAGCAGGGACCCGACAGGGTCTGGAAACACCATATATTTT.